The 27 T cell receptor beta chains below were found in one sample sequenced in a study of shared clonotypes between healthy human individuals. Positively selected for CCR7, the CD45RO-negative cells used as naive CD8 cells excluded terminally differentiated effector memory CD45RA+ cells. Sequencing was performed with immunoSEQ multiplex PCR; in TCRdb, only in-frame clones are kept and a portion is missing. The sample shows about 580,000 clones, roughly 98% of them seen only once. The sequencing input was naive CD8+ T cells sorted from blood. All receptors derive from a man aged 25 to 40 in good health.

This chain joins TRBV15 and TRBJ2-3, with D perhaps being TRBD1 or TRBD2 (5 bases each). Germline V CDR1 and CDR2: LNHNV, YYDKDF (reference sequence). Trimming shortened V by 3 bases and J by 4 bases, and 14 bases separated the two germline ends. This CDR3 region has 15 residues. The CDR3 coding sequence is TGTGCCACCAGCAGCCGGGACCTACTGGCAGATACGCAGTATTTT. This codes for CATSSRDLLADTQYF.

The chain couples TRBV7-9 to TRBJ1-5; D unclear. Germline V gene data show CDR1 as SEHNR and CDR2 as FQNEAQ (reference sequence). This CDR3 comprises 13 residues. V was trimmed by 7 bases and J by 2 bases, leaving 9 bases between them. The CDR3 DNA is TGTGCCAGCACGGAGGGCGGCAATCAGCCCCAGCATTTT. Its protein product is CASTEGGNQPQHF.

The chain is built from TRBV14 and TRBJ2-7; D not resolved. CDR1 and CDR2 (germline): SGHDN, FVKESK. CDR3 size: 15 residues. V was trimmed by 4 bases and J by 0 bases, leaving 13 bases between them. CDR3 DNA: TGTGCCAGCAGCCCCTGGGGAACTGGCTCCTACGAGCAGTACTTC. This translates into CASSPWGTGSYEQYF.

The rearrangement joins TRBV4-1 to TRBJ2-2, with D tentatively TRBD1 (6 bases). CDR1 and CDR2 from the germline V gene are MGHRA and YSYEKL. V was pared by 2 bases and J by 5 bases, with 15 bases between. This CDR3 is built from 16 residues. CDR3 region: CASSQPGAKWTGELFF. The CDR3 region has the DNA TGCGCCAGCAGCCAACCAGGGGCCAAGTGGACCGGGGAGCTGTTTTTT.

This clone was seen once. This chain links TRBV13 with TRBJ1-4, with D uncertain. The CDR3 has 17 residues. V lost 3 bases and J 3 bases, leaving 17 bases between the germline ends. Looked up from germline, CDR1 is PRHDT and CDR2 is FYEKMQ (reference sequence). This CDR3 is CASSLEGNPGANEKLFF. In DNA form, the CDR3 reads TGTGCCAGCAGCTTGGAAGGCAATCCGGGAGCTAATGAAAAACTGTTTTTT.

The chain has TRBV27 and TRBJ2-1, with a possible D match to TRBD2 (6 bases). CDR1 is MNHEY and CDR2 is SMNVEV in the germline V gene (reference sequence). This CDR3 region has 16 residues. V dropped 6 bases and J dropped 5 bases, with 20 bases sitting between them. In DNA, the CDR3 is TGTGCCAGCAGCCGCCCACCGGGACTGTTCAACAATGAGCAGTTCTTC. Translating it yields CASSRPPGLFNNEQFF.

The V and J genes are TRBV28 and TRBJ2-6; D ambiguous. Germline values: CDR1 MDHEN, CDR2 SYDVKM. V was shortened by 5 bases and J by 12 bases, with 17 bases between the two germline ends. This CDR3 is 14 amino acids long. The CDR3 loop reads CASSDQDGLFVLTF. In DNA form, the CDR3 reads TGTGCCAGCAGTGACCAGGATGGGCTCTTCGTCCTGACTTTC.

On this clone itself: The same CDR3 can be traced to other DNA sequences in this sample. This chain connects TRBV27 to TRBJ2-7; 7 nucleotides align to TRBD1. Germline CDR1 MNHEY, CDR2 SMNVEV (reference sequence). The CDR3 covers 13 residues. Trimming at V came to 6 bases and at J to 4 bases, leaving 6 bases not matched to a gene. In nucleotides, the CDR3 is TGTGCCAGCAGCAGACAGGGTCGGTACGAGCAGTACTTC. This gives the protein CASSRQGRYEQYF.

As for this clone: Other DNA sequences in the sample encode the same CDR3. The chain employs TRBV27 and TRBJ1-1; TRBD1 is a possible D gene (5 bases). V was cut by 5 bases and J by 2 bases, with 6 bases left in between. The germline gives CDR1 MNHEY, CDR2 SMNVEV (reference sequence). The CDR3 is 12 residues long. The CDR3 DNA reads TGTGCCAGCAGTGGGGGAAACACTGAAGCTTTCTTT. Its translation: CASSGGNTEAFF.

This chain joins TRBV2 and TRBJ1-1; tentative D call: TRBD1 (6 bases). The CDR3 totals 15 residues. The germline CDR1 and CDR2 sequences are SNHLY and FYNNEI. V lost 8 bases to trimming and J lost 1 base, with 17 bases between them. The CDR3 here is CASGPGVWGNTEAFF. DNA for the CDR3: TGTGCCAGCGGCCCAGGGGTTTGGGGGAACACTGAAGCTTTCTTT.

The rearrangement uses TRBV27 and TRBJ1-2, with 8 bases fitting TRBD1. V was pared by 6 bases and J by 4 bases, with 7 bases of the junction left unmatched. This CDR3 region has 14 residues. Per germline, CDR1 MNHEY and CDR2 SMNVEV (reference sequence). The CDR3 loop reads CASSPGQGGYGYTF. As DNA, the CDR3 is TGTGCCAGCAGCCCCGGACAGGGAGGCTATGGCTACACCTTC.

The table lists this clone with a count of one. The chain uses TRBV6-5 and TRBJ1-5, with a possible D match to TRBD1 (5 bases). CDR1 is MNHEY and CDR2 is SVGAGI in the germline V gene. V lost 5 bases and J 6 bases, leaving 11 bases between the germline ends. This CDR3 spans 13 amino acids. This chain's CDR3 is CASSKAGSQPQHF. The CDR3 bases are TGTGCCAGCAGTAAAGCAGGGAGTCAGCCCCAGCATTTT.

The chain uses TRBV4-1 and TRBJ1-1; D unclear. Germline V lookup: CDR1 MGHRA, CDR2 YSYEKL. The V end lost 4 bases, the J end lost 0 bases, and 9 bases lay between the germline ends. This CDR3 spans 14 amino acids. CDR3: CASSPVGMNTEAFF. In DNA form, the CDR3 reads TGCGCCAGCAGCCCCGTGGGGATGAACACTGAAGCTTTCTTT.

The rearrangement links TRBV7-3 to TRBJ2-3, with TRBD2 identical over 13 bases. CDR3 length: 16 amino acids. The germline gives CDR1 SGHTA, CDR2 FQGTGA. Germline trimming cut 1 base from V and 4 bases from J; bases unmatched to any gene: 2. CDR3 loop: CASSLKLAGGADTQYF. In DNA, the CDR3 is TGTGCCAGCAGCTTAAAACTAGCGGGAGGGGCAGATACGCAGTATTTT.

The genes are TRBV6-5 and TRBJ2-3, with a tentative D call TRBD1 (5 bases). The germline gives CDR1 MNHEY, CDR2 SVGAGI. The V and J ends lost 5 bases and 1 base respectively, with 7 bases between them. CDR3 size: 13 residues. The CDR3 nucleotides read TGTGCCAGCAGTCAGACAGGCACAGATACGCAGTATTTT. Translated, it gives CASSQTGTDTQYF.

V usage is TRBV29-1 and J usage is TRBJ2-5; D unresolved. In germline, CDR1 is SQVTM, CDR2 ANQGSEA. This CDR3 is built from 13 residues. Trimming removed 2 bases from V and 1 base from J, with 8 bases in between. CDR3 amino acids: CSVEPTPQETQYF. The CDR3 coding sequence is TGCAGCGTTGAACCGACGCCCCAAGAGACCCAGTACTTC.

V usage is TRBV7-2 and J usage is TRBJ2-3; 7 bases align to TRBD2. Trimming cost V 2 bases and J 3 bases; bases outside gene matches: 14. There are 18 residues in the CDR3. Per the germline V gene, CDR1 is SGHTA and CDR2 is FQGNSA. In DNA, the CDR3 is TGTGCCAGCAGCTTAATTTCCGGCGGGAGAGGTAGGACAGATACGCAGTATTTT. Translated, it gives CASSLISGGRGRTDTQYF.

The V and J genes are TRBV4-3 and TRBJ2-1, with D hard to call. From germline, CDR1 is LGHNA and CDR2 YSLEER. V lost 1 base and J lost 4, with 8 bases in between. The CDR3 is made up of 14 amino acids. The CDR3 DNA sequence: TGCGCCAGCAGCCAAGCGGGCAGGTACAATGAGCAGTTCTTC. It yields the protein CASSQAGRYNEQFF.

The chain uses TRBV5-5 and TRBJ1-1; D remains ambiguous. V dropped 2 bases and J dropped 6 bases, with 8 bases sitting between them. The CDR3 spans 12 residues. The germline V gene has CDR1 SGHKS and CDR2 YYEKEE (reference sequence). In DNA, the CDR3 is TGTGCCAGCAGCTTCCTAGCACCTGAAGCTTTCTTT. Protein product: CASSFLAPEAFF.

The V gene is TRBV13, the J gene TRBJ2-1; D gene ambiguous. This CDR3 spans 14 amino acids. V was clipped by 4 bases and J by 7 bases, with 14 bases between them. Per the germline V gene, CDR1 is PRHDT and CDR2 is FYEKMQ (reference sequence). CDR3 region: CASSSRAAINEQFF. The CDR3 coding sequence is TGTGCCAGCAGCTCCCGCGCAGCGATTAATGAGCAGTTCTTC.

This chain links TRBV18 with TRBJ2-7; TRBD2 is a possible D gene (5 bases). The CDR3 covers 15 residues. The germline V gene encodes CDR1 KGHSH and CDR2 LQKENI. The germline V and J ends were trimmed by 5 bases and 3 bases, with 17 bases remaining between them. The CDR3 reads CASSLDGSGSYEQYF. The CDR3 DNA reads as TGTGCCAGCTCATTGGACGGGTCGGGGAGCTACGAGCAGTACTTC.

V and J are TRBV27 and TRBJ2-1; TRBD2 aligns across 8 bases. The CDR3 is 18 amino acids. Germline values: CDR1 MNHEY, CDR2 SMNVEV (reference sequence). The J segment lost 1 base and the V segment lost 8 bases, leaving 16 bases of the junction unmatched. The CDR3 loop is CASCAGSGSLASYNEQFF. As DNA, the CDR3 is TGTGCCAGCTGCGCGGGGAGCGGGAGTTTGGCTTCCTACAATGAGCAGTTCTTC.

This clone was seen only a few times. This sequence joins TRBV5-5 and TRBJ1-4, with D maybe TRBD1 (5 bases). The CDR3 totals 17 residues. Germline V gives CDR1 SGHKS, CDR2 YYEKEE (reference sequence). The V end was cut by 0 bases, the J end by 6 bases, with 18 bases between. CDR3 sequence (DNA): TGTGCCAGCAGCTTGGAGGGACTCCTAGTGGGGGATGAAAAACTGTTTTTT. Residues: CASSLEGLLVGDEKLFF.

V and J are TRBV29-1 and TRBJ2-1; D is unclear. Looked up from germline, CDR1 is SQVTM and CDR2 is ANQGSEA. The CDR3 consists of 13 residues. V was shortened by 0 bases and J by 6 bases, with 9 bases between the two germline ends. This chain's CDR3 is CSVEDSRVNEQFF. The CDR3 nucleotides read TGCAGCGTTGAAGATTCCCGGGTCAATGAGCAGTTCTTC.

The gene calls are TRBV4-2 and TRBJ2-7; D is ambiguous. The germline gives CDR1 LGHNA, CDR2 YNFKEQ. V lost 0 bases, J lost 2 bases, and 11 bases lay in between. The CDR3 sequence is 15 residues long. Here the CDR3 DNA reads TGTGCCAGCAGCCAAGATAGTGGTTCTACCTACGAGCAGTACTTC. It codes for CASSQDSGSTYEQYF.

This clone was seen once. The V gene is TRBV25-1, the J gene TRBJ1-3; D gene ambiguous. V lost 6 bases to trimming and J lost 4 bases, with 10 bases between them. This CDR3 contains 13 residues. The germline V gene has CDR1 MGHDK and CDR2 SYGVNS. CDR3 region: CASRTLDGNTIYF. CDR3 DNA: TGTGCCAGCAGGACCCTTGACGGAAACACCATATATTTT.

The V and J genes are TRBV11-2 and TRBJ2-7; D not resolved. This CDR3 spans 13 amino acids. Trimming stripped 1 base from V and 7 bases from J, with 11 bases between. Per the germline V gene, CDR1 is SGHAT and CDR2 is FQNNGV. The CDR3 here is CASSLGFGWEQYF. DNA for the CDR3: TGTGCCAGCAGCTTAGGGTTCGGTTGGGAGCAGTACTTC.